Listed below are T cell receptor beta chains from one sample, sequenced in a study of circulating and synovial CD4+ cells in juvenile arthritis. The assay was immunoSEQ multiplex PCR, and TCRdb's table has in-frame clones only and misses some. The sample includes tens of thousands of clones, over 90% of them seen just once. Specimen: CD4+ T cells from blood. The receptors come from a human donor with juvenile idiopathic arthritis. Each CDR3 is given with its conserved first and last residue. D genes are given only for firm matches. Only part of the rows carry a size: once, few, many, or a class if the clone is expanded.

-	TRBD1	TRBV18	TRBJ1-1	TGTGCCAGCTCGCAAGGGACAGCTGAAGCTTTCTTT	CASSQGTAEAFF
-	TRBD2	TRBV7-8	TRBJ2-2	TGTGCCAGCAGCTTGAGCGGGACGAACACCGGGGAGCTGTTTTTT	CASSLSGTNTGELFF
once	TRBD1	TRBV18	TRBJ2-1	TGTGCCAGCTCGCCCGGGACAGGGAATGAGCAGTTCTTC	CASSPGTGNEQFF
-	-	TRBV10-3	TRBJ1-2	TGTGCCATCAGGGCCCGGGGTGGGAACTATGGCTACACCTTC	CAIRARGGNYGYTF
-	TRBD1	TRBV28	TRBJ2-7	TGTGCCAGCAGTTTAGGGACAGGGGTGGGCGAGCAGTACTTC	CASSLGTGVGEQYF
-	-	TRBV19	TRBJ1-6	TGTGCCAGTAGTGTCAACAGGGATTCACCCCTCCACTTT	CASSVNRDSPLHF
once	-	TRBV19	TRBJ1-5	TGTGCCAGTACCTTGGGGCAGGCCCGCAATCAGCCCCAGCATTTT	CASTLGQARNQPQHF
-	-	TRBV15	TRBJ1-5	TGTGCCACCAGCAGAGTTCCGGGGGGGAGTCAGCCCCAGCATTTT	CATSRVPGGSQPQHF
-	-	TRBV7-9	TRBJ1-4	TGTGCCAGCAGCCTAGGGCAGTTAACTACAACTAATGAAAAACTGTTTTTT	CASSLGQLTTTNEKLFF
-	-	TRBV6-5	TRBJ1-1	TGTGCCAGCACCAAATTAGCCGGGGGGGGTGGGGAAGCTTTCTTT	CASTKLAGGGGEAFF
-	TRBD1	TRBV7-2	TRBJ1-5	TGTGCCAGCAGCTTGCCCGGGACAGTTTGGCCCCAGCATTTT	CASSLPGTVWPQHF
-	-	TRBV7-2	TRBJ1-1	TGTGCCAGCAGCTTAACAGGTACTGAAGCTTTCTTT	CASSLTGTEAFF
-	-	TRBV19	TRBJ2-1	TGTGCCAGTAACCCGGGAGCCACGAGGAATGAGCAGTTCTTC	CASNPGATRNEQFF
-	-	TRBV7-2	TRBJ1-5	TGTGCCAGCAGCTTAGCGGTCGAGCAGCCCCAGCATTTT	CASSLAVEQPQHF
-	TRBD2	TRBV7-2	TRBJ2-3	TGTGCCACATCGGGAGGGTGGGGCACAGATACGCAGTATTTT	CATSGGWGTDTQYF
-	TRBD1	TRBV28	TRBJ1-1	TGTGCCAGCAGCCTCGTCACAGGGGGCGGGGGTGACACTGAAGCTTTCTTT	CASSLVTGGGGDTEAFF
-	TRBD1	TRBV2	TRBJ2-1	TGTGCCAGCAGGGGGACAGGGATCTACAATGAGCAGTTCTTC	CASRGTGIYNEQFF
-	-	TRBV7-9	TRBJ1-1	TGTGCCAGCAGCTTAGGGGGAGGGAACACTGAAGCTTTCTTT	CASSLGGGNTEAFF
few	-	TRBV4-3	TRBJ1-3	TGCGCCAGCAGCCAAGAGTACGCGGACACCATATATTTT	CASSQEYADTIYF
-	TRBD1	TRBV6-1	TRBJ1-4	TGTGCCACCGAGACAGGGCCTGTTGAAAAACTGTTTTTT	CATETGPVEKLFF
-	-	TRBV19	TRBJ2-1	TGTGCCAGTAGTACGGGTCCGAAAGTGGATGAGCAGTTCTTC	CASSTGPKVDEQFF
-	-	TRBV28	TRBJ1-1	TGTGCCAGCATCAGGGCTACTGAAGCTTTCTTT	CASIRATEAFF
-	-	TRBV9	TRBJ1-6	TGTGCCAGCAGCGTTACGGACGGCTTACTAGGGTCACCCCTCCACTTT	CASSVTDGLLGSPLHF
-	TRBD1	TRBV4-1	TRBJ1-1	TGCGCCAGCAGCCAAGATGGGCCCGGGACAGGGGCTTTCTTT	CASSQDGPGTGAFF
-	TRBD2	TRBV2	TRBJ2-7	TGTGCCAGCAGCTGGTCTAGCGGGGGGATTCCCTACGAGCAGTACTTC	CASSWSSGGIPYEQYF
once	TRBD1	TRBV15	TRBJ1-4	TGTGCCACCAGCCCGGACAGGGGAGGTGAAAAACTGTTTTTT	CATSPDRGGEKLFF
-	-	TRBV19	TRBJ2-3	TGTGCCAGTAGTATGATGGAGGGAGATACGCAGTATTTT	CASSMMEGDTQYF
-	TRBD1	TRBV7-8	TRBJ1-1	TGTGCCAGCATCCCGGATAGGGGGCTCGGCACTGAAGCTTTCTTT	CASIPDRGLGTEAFF
-	-	TRBV7-2	TRBJ2-7	TGTGCCAGCAGCCCCGGAGGGAACTTCTACGAGCAGTACTTC	CASSPGGNFYEQYF